The 19 T cell receptor beta chains presented below share a single source sample, sequenced in a study of T-cell memory formation after mild COVID-19 (dated by TCRdb to the early 2020s). Library method: 5' RACE. Sequencing took place on an Illumina NovaSeq 6000. The raw public data were reprocessed by TCRdb itself: fastp quality trimming at Q25, MiXCR clonotype calling, in-frame beta chains only. Every distinct CDR3 protein forms one entry, paired with its most common genes and DNA. Across this sample there are more than 100,000 distinct CDR3 sequences, with about 5.9% seen only once. The ten largest clonotypes hold approximately 2.3% of the sample. Sample: PBMCs or a T cell subset sorted from them (not recorded which). All receptors come from an adult woman who had mild COVID-19 (a few samples of this study predate the infection). The sample titles of this study are shuffled in the database, so cell type and time point are left out; the donor was told from shared clones.

This clonotype was recorded many times. The J gene is TRBJ1-1, the V gene TRBV5-6; no clear D gene. V was cut by 1 base and J by 7 bases, with 5 bases left in between. Germline lookup yields CDR1 SGHDT and CDR2 YYEEEE. This CDR3 is built from 11 residues. Here the CDR3 DNA reads TGTGCCAGCAGCTTGCAGGTTGAAGCTTTCTTT. Its protein product is CASSLQVEAFF.

The rearrangement joins TRBV5-1 to TRBJ1-1; 9 positions match TRBD1. After removal of 3 bases from V and 4 bases from J, the junction contained 7 bases not matched to a gene. The V gene's germline CDR1 is SGHRS and CDR2 YFSETQ. CDR3 size: 15 residues. CDR3 protein: CASSSRTGVTTEAFF. CDR3 coding DNA: TGCGCCAGCAGCTCCAGGACAGGGGTGACCACTGAAGCTTTCTTT. The full variable domain, with the rest looked up from reference TRBV5-1 and TRBJ1-1, is KAGVTQTPRYLIKTRGQQVTLSCSPISGHRSVSWYQQTPGQGLQFLFEYFSETQRNKGNFPGRFSGRQFSNSRSEMNVSTLELGDSALYLCASSSRTGVTTEAFFGQGTRLTVV.

In this sample, this clonotype turned up many times. The V and J genes are TRBV7-9 and TRBJ2-5; either TRBD1 or TRBD2 may supply D (6 bases each). CDR1 is SEHNR and CDR2 is FQNEAQ in the germline V gene (reference sequence). V shed 2 bases and J shed 5 bases, with 12 bases lying between them. The CDR3 spans 14 residues. CDR3 nucleotide sequence: TGTGCCAGCAGCTTACGAACCGGGGGCGAGACCCAGTACTTC. Translation gives CASSLRTGGETQYF.

The chain couples TRBV12-3 or TRBV12-4 to TRBJ1-1; unclear D gene. The V end was cut by 4 bases, the J end by 0 bases, with 12 bases between. The CDR3 length is 15 residues. CDR3: CASSSRRHMNTEAFF. The CDR3, as DNA: TGTGCCAGCAGTTCCCGGCGACACATGAACACTGAAGCTTTCTTT.

This chain links TRBV5-6 with TRBJ2-3; weak D call: TRBD2 (5 bases). The CDR3 totals 13 residues. CDR1 and CDR2 (germline): SGHDT, YYEEEE. The V end was cut by 4 bases, the J end by 3 bases, with 9 bases between. The CDR3 loop reads CASSAGITDTQYF. CDR3 sequence (DNA): TGTGCCAGCAGCGCCGGGATAACAGATACGCAGTATTTT.

This clonotype was counted a few times. The chain has TRBV3-1 and TRBJ1-3, with TRBD1 as a possible D gene (6 bases). V was shortened by 0 bases and J by 0 bases, with 12 bases between the two germline ends. Germline V gene sequence: CDR1 LGHDT, CDR2 YNNKEL (reference sequence). CDR3 length equals 17 residues. The CDR3 DNA follows: TGTGCCAGCAGCCAAGACCGGACAGTGGGCTCTGGAAACACCATATATTTT. This codes for CASSQDRTVGSGNTIYF.

The chain uses TRBV5-1 and TRBJ2-1, with 7 bases aligning to TRBD1. V trimming: 4 bases; J trimming: 6 bases; junction bases outside the gene matches: 7. The CDR3 sequence is 14 residues long. Germline V gene sequence: CDR1 SGHRS, CDR2 YFSETQ. The DNA of the CDR3 is TGCGCCAGCAGCCCTGCGACAGGGATCAATGAGCAGTTCTTC. Translating gives CASSPATGINEQFF.

This clonotype has at least ten counts. The chain has TRBV7-8 and TRBJ2-5; 11 bases align to TRBD2. Germline CDR1 reads SGHVS; CDR2 reads FQNEAQ. The CDR3 contains 17 residues. Losses at the gene ends were 5 bases for V and 4 bases for J; bases not matched to a gene: 12. As DNA, the CDR3 is TGTGCCAGCAGCCCTTACAGCTCTAGCGGGGGGTCAGAGACCCAGTACTTC. It is translated as CASSPYSSSGGSETQYF.

The rearrangement links TRBV5-5 to TRBJ2-3, with D tentatively TRBD2 (6 bases). Germline V gene data show CDR1 as SGHKS and CDR2 as YYEKEE (reference sequence). The CDR3 loop spans 16 amino acids. Trimming cost V 2 bases and J 1 base, with 14 bases left between them. The CDR3 sequence: CASSLAPGVGTDTQYF. The DNA of the CDR3 is TGTGCCAGCAGCTTAGCGCCGGGAGTCGGCACAGATACGCAGTATTTT.

This clonotype was seen repeatedly, ten times or more. V and J are TRBV5-1 and TRBJ1-2; D unclear. V lost 3 bases and J lost 1, with 10 bases in between. The CDR3 sequence is 14 residues long. Germline lookup yields CDR1 SGHRS and CDR2 YFSETQ. As DNA, the CDR3 is TGCGCCAGCAGCTCGGAACTACTTAACTATGGCTACACCTTC. Its translation: CASSSELLNYGYTF.

This clonotype was recorded at least ten times. The genes are TRBV7-6 and TRBJ1-1; 7 nucleotides match TRBD1. The germline CDR1 and CDR2 sequences are SGHVS and FNYEAQ. V lost 4 bases, J lost 3 bases, and 2 bases stayed unmatched. This CDR3 region has 13 residues. CDR3 DNA: TGTGCCAGCAGCTATGGACAGGACACTGAAGCTTTCTTT. This gives the protein CASSYGQDTEAFF.

This clonotype was found a few times. The J gene is TRBJ2-1, the V gene TRBV7-9, with TRBD2 matching 8 bases. This CDR3 region has 16 residues. J gave up 6 bases and V 5 bases, and 12 bases lay outside the gene matches. The germline CDR1 and CDR2 sequences are SEHNR and FQNEAQ (reference sequence). CDR3 amino acids: CASSPGESGRFNEQFF. As DNA, the CDR3 is TGTGCCAGCAGCCCCGGGGAGAGCGGGAGATTCAATGAGCAGTTCTTC.

This clonotype was counted a few times. This chain joins TRBV24-1 and TRBJ2-3; the D gene is possibly TRBD2 (6 bases). Trimming removed 0 bases from V and 0 bases from J, with 9 bases in between. The germline gives CDR1 KGHDR, CDR2 SFDVKD. The CDR3 sequence is 16 residues long. The CDR3 DNA sequence: TGTGCCACCAGTGATTTGTACGGGACTAGCACAGATACGCAGTATTTT. This encodes CATSDLYGTSTDTQYF.

The chain couples TRBV5-1 to TRBJ2-5, with D maybe TRBD2 (6 bases). CDR3 size: 15 residues. From germline, CDR1 is SGHRS and CDR2 YFSETQ. Trimming stripped 0 bases from V and 3 bases from J, with 12 bases between. CDR3 residues: CASSLAGSPEETQYF. The CDR3, as DNA: TGCGCCAGCAGCTTGGCCGGGAGCCCGGAAGAGACCCAGTACTTC.

This clonotype was counted a few times. The chain carries TRBV5-1 and TRBJ1-1; D remains ambiguous. V lost 4 bases, J lost 1 base, and 11 bases lay in between. CDR1 SGHRS and CDR2 YFSETQ come from the germline V gene. This CDR3 has 14 residues. The CDR3 sequence: CASSPKVQNTEAFF. The CDR3 nucleotides are TGCGCCAGCAGCCCGAAGGTACAGAACACTGAAGCTTTCTTT.

This clonotype was seen a handful of times. The chain joins TRBV4-2 to TRBJ2-3; D remains unclear. The CDR3 extends over 15 amino acids. The germline V and J ends were trimmed by 4 bases and 2 bases, with 13 bases remaining between them. Germline CDR1 and CDR2: LGHNA and YNFKEQ. CDR3 protein: CASSPRSLYTDTQYF. The DNA for the CDR3 is TGTGCCAGCAGCCCAAGGAGCCTTTACACAGATACGCAGTATTTT.

This clonotype was counted between two and nine times. The chain links TRBV11-2 to TRBJ1-4, with TRBD1 as a possible D gene (5 bases). Trimming shortened V by 0 bases and J by 8 bases, and 10 bases separated the two germline ends. The length of the CDR3 is 14 residues. Germline V gene data show CDR1 as SGHAT and CDR2 as FQNNGV. CDR3 loop: CASSLDQGTEKLFF. The CDR3 DNA reads TGTGCCAGCAGCTTAGATCAAGGGACGGAAAAACTGTTTTTT.

This chain joins TRBV12-3 or TRBV12-4 and TRBJ2-1; 7 bases fit TRBD1. The CDR3 has 13 amino acids. V dropped 9 bases and J dropped 4; count of bases not matched to a gene: 6. CDR3 sequence (DNA): TGTGCCAGTGGGACAGTAGATTACAATGAGCAGTTCTTC. Protein sequence: CASGTVDYNEQFF.

This clonotype was observed at least ten times. V and J are TRBV12-3 or TRBV12-4 and TRBJ1-6; tentative D call: TRBD1 (5 bases). Trimming removed 4 bases at V and 9 bases at J, with 7 bases between. The CDR3 is 12 residues long. The CDR3 DNA is TGTGCCAGCAGTTCCAGGGTTTCACCCCTCCACTTT. This gives the protein CASSSRVSPLHF.